This TCR beta chain was obtained from a study of blood T cell repertoires in COVID-19. Study summary: PBMCs, B-cell-depleted T cells, or T cells were the source of the cDNA or gDNA that made up the material.

Participants' own reports of clinical history determined their cohort assignment. It was within 2 weeks before study entry that exposed participants met a COVID-19 case. Sequencing used immunoSEQ multiplex PCR; TCRdb keeps in-frame clones, though not all of them. This table has some 190,000 clones, approximately 80% appearing once. V shed 0 bases and J 0 bases; nucleotides not matched to a gene: 6. From germline, CDR1 is SEHNR and CDR2 FQNEAQ (reference sequence). CDR3 length: 18 amino acids. Sequencing was performed on PBMCs or T cells enriched from blood (not recorded which). V and J are TRBV7-9 and TRBJ1-5, with TRBD1 matching over 9 bases. The sequence came from a man in his sixties who had been exposed to COVID-19. The CDR3 loop is CASSLATGGRYSNQPQHF. The DNA of the CDR3 is TGTGCCAGCAGCTTAGCAACAGGGGGCAGATATAGCAATCAGCCCCAGCATTTT.